This T cell receptor (beta chain) comes out of a study of T cells in women clearing cervical HPV infection. A remark on this clone: What it binds is not known. Read data end 3 residues before the CDR3 end; the end is taken from the germline J gene.

Germline loops: CDR1 SEHNR, CDR2 FQNEAQ (reference sequence). CDR3 length: 12 amino acids. Produced via immunoSEQ multiplex PCR; TCRdb's table is partial and in-frame only. The sample shows under 35,000 clones, and about a sixth sits with its ten largest clones. The study's findings and limits: TRBV6-7 abundance was lower in cases than controls (around 0.11% versus 0.16%).

The TCR originated in a woman aged 18-70 years with a cervical HPV16 infection that either progressed to CIN3+ or cleared (not recorded which). The sequencing input was blood buffy coat. The J gene is TRBJ2-3, the V gene TRBV7-9; D gene ambiguous. CDR3 loop: CASGQALETQYF. The CDR3 DNA, read in part, is TGTGCCAGCGGGCAGGCCTTGGAGACG. The full variable domain, completed using reference TRBV7-9 and TRBJ2-3, is DTGVSQNPRHKITKRGQNVTFRCDPISEHNRLYWYRQTLGQGPEFLTYFQNEAQLEKSRLLSDRFSAERPKGSFSTLEIQRTEQGDSAMYLCASGQALETQYFGPGTRLTVL.